The 11 T cell receptor beta chains below were found in one sample sequenced in a study of cytomegalovirus exposure and HLA in healthy donors. Primers included in the PCR were 60 Vbeta and 13 Jbeta primers. This table comes from immunoSEQ multiplex PCR, and its TCRdb copy is limited to in-frame clones, with some not included. The sample carries about 150,000 clones, around three quarters recorded once. Sequencing was carried out using PBMCs. These receptors all stem from a middle-aged man in good health and CMV-seronegative.

The J gene is TRBJ1-5, the V gene TRBV15; 9 bases agree with TRBD1. The CDR3 loop spans 15 amino acids. J lost 6 bases, V lost 3 bases, and 6 bases had no gene match. The germline V gene encodes CDR1 LNHNV and CDR2 YYDKDF (reference sequence). CDR3 amino acids: CATSRDRGYSQPQHF. The CDR3 coding sequence is TGTGCCACCAGCAGGGACAGGGGATACAGTCAGCCCCAGCATTTT.

The CDR3 protein is CASRFNGGKVHEQYF. CDR3 DNA: TGCGCCAGCCGATTCAATGGGGGGAAGGTCCACGAGCAGTACTTC. The chain combines TRBV10-1 with TRBJ2-7, with D possibly being TRBD2 (6 bases). CDR3 length: 15 amino acids. The germline CDR1 and CDR2 sequences are WNHNN and SYGVQD (reference sequence). V lost 8 bases, J lost 5 bases, and 22 bases lay in between.

V and J are TRBV5-6 and TRBJ2-1, with 9 bases that match TRBD2. V gave up 4 bases and J gave up 6 bases; unmatched junction bases: 8. This CDR3 comprises 15 residues. Per the germline V gene, CDR1 is SGHDT and CDR2 is YYEEEE. The CDR3 spells CASSPVGGGVNEQFF. In DNA form, the CDR3 reads TGTGCCAGCAGCCCGGTGGGCGGGGGGGTCAATGAGCAGTTCTTC.

This chain connects TRBV29-1 to TRBJ2-7; D is unresolved. V gave up 2 bases and J gave up 2 bases, with 4 bases separating them. CDR3 length equals 11 residues. In germline, CDR1 is SQVTM, CDR2 ANQGSEA. This chain's CDR3 is CSVEYAYEQYF. The CDR3 DNA reads TGCAGCGTTGAATATGCCTACGAGCAGTACTTC.

V usage is TRBV2 and J usage is TRBJ2-5; 8 nucleotides match TRBD2. This CDR3 region has 15 residues. CDR1 and CDR2 from the germline V gene are SNHLY and FYNNEI. V was clipped by 1 base and J by 1 base; unmatched bases: 2. This CDR3 reads CASSEVGLAQETQYF. The DNA of the CDR3 is TGTGCCAGCAGTGAAGTAGGACTAGCCCAAGAGACCCAGTACTTC.

This clone was counted once. The chain uses TRBV7-8 and TRBJ2-5; 10 bases map to TRBD1. V dropped 3 bases and J dropped 3; count of bases not matched to a gene: 13. Germline V gene lookup returns CDR1 SGHVS and CDR2 FQNEAQ. The CDR3 spans 18 residues. In DNA form, the CDR3 reads TGTGCCAGCAGCTTCGGAGACCGGGACAGGGGCGGAGAAGAGACCCAGTACTTC. It codes for CASSFGDRDRGGEETQYF. Full variable domain (missing parts from reference TRBV7-8 and TRBJ2-5): GAGVSQSPRYKVAKRGQDVALRCDPISGHVSLFWYQQALGQGPEFLTYFQNEAQLDKSGLPSDRFFAERPEGSVSTLKIQRTQQEDSAVYLCASSFGDRDRGGEETQYFGPGTRLLVL.

This chain connects TRBV27 to TRBJ2-7; TRBD1 aligns across 7 bases. The CDR3 has 14 amino acids. The germline gives CDR1 MNHEY, CDR2 SMNVEV (reference sequence). After removal of 6 bases from V and 4 bases from J, the junction contained 9 bases not matched to a gene. This CDR3 is CASSHRGREYEQYF. In DNA, the CDR3 is TGTGCCAGCAGCCACAGGGGACGTGAGTACGAGCAGTACTTC.

The chain has TRBV5-1 and TRBJ2-2, with D hard to call. Germline CDR1 reads SGHRS; CDR2 reads YFSETQ. Trimming removed 6 bases from V and 1 base from J, with 7 bases in between. The length of the CDR3 is 13 residues. CDR3 region: CASMGENTGELFF. DNA for the CDR3: TGCGCCAGCATGGGCGAGAACACCGGGGAGCTGTTTTTT.

The chain recombines TRBV28 with TRBJ2-1; 11 nucleotides agree with TRBD2. The CDR3 totals 12 residues. V dropped 4 bases and J dropped 15; count of bases not matched to a gene: 5. CDR1 and CDR2 from the germline V gene are MDHEN and SYDVKM. CDR3 nucleotide sequence: TGTGCCAGCAGTTCCGGGACTAGCGGCTTGTTCTTC. This gives the protein CASSSGTSGLFF. The variable domain in full, completed from reference TRBV28 and TRBJ2-1, reads DVKVTQSSRYLVKRTGEKVFLECVQDMDHENMFWYRQDPGLGLRLIYFSYDVKMKEKGDIPEGYSVSREKKERFSLILESASTNQTSMYLCASSSGTSGLFFGPGTRLTVL.

The CDR3 DNA reads as TGTGCCAGCAGTTCCGGGACACTGCCCTACAATGAGCAGTTCTTC. This gives the protein CASSSGTLPYNEQFF. The J gene is TRBJ2-1, the V gene TRBV28, with D perhaps matching TRBD1 (6 bases). The CDR3 is 15 amino acids. Trimming removed 4 bases at V and 2 bases at J, with 12 bases between. The germline V gene encodes CDR1 MDHEN and CDR2 SYDVKM.

The chain employs TRBV6-1 and TRBJ2-7, with a weak D call TRBD2 (6 bases). Per germline, CDR1 MNHNS and CDR2 SASEGT. The CDR3 is 14 residues long. The V gene lost 6 bases and the J gene lost 3 bases, with 15 bases spanning the gap. As DNA, the CDR3 is TGTGCCAGCAGCCCCGGGACTTTCCTCTACGAGCAGTACTTC. It specifies CASSPGTFLYEQYF.